What follows is one TCR beta chain and its context. The sample comes from a study of T cell repertoires in cytomegalovirus infection. Using its own MiXCR run on the reads, TCRdb lists one record per CDR3 protein. In the table there are almost 500,000 distinct CDR3 sequences, over 9% of which are singletons. From germline, CDR1 is SNHLY and CDR2 FYNNEI. The J segment lost 4 bases and the V segment lost 6 bases, leaving 14 bases of the junction unmatched. The length of the CDR3 is 17 residues. The clonotype originates from a human donor in good health (CMV status not recorded). Some clones in this sample may be carry-over from other donors' samples. Sequenced sample: PBMCs. The V gene is TRBV2, the J gene TRBJ2-2, with TRBD1 identical over 7 bases. The DNA for the CDR3 is TGTGCCAGCAGCGAGATAACACGGACAGGAATCACCGGGGAGCTGTTTTTT. Amino acids: CASSEITRTGITGELFF.